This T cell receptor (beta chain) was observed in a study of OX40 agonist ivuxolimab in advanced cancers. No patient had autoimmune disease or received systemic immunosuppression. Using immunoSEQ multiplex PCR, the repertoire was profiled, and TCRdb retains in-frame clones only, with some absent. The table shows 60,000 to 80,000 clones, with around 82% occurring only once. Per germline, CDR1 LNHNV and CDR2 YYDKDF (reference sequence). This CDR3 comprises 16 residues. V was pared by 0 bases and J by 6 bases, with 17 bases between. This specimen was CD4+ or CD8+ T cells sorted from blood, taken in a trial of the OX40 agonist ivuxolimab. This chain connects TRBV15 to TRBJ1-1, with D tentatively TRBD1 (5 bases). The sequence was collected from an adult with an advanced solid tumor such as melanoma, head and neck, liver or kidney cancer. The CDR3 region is CATSRDGGGVIAEAFF. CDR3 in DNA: TGTGCCACCAGCAGAGATGGTGGGGGGGTAATCGCTGAAGCTTTCTTT. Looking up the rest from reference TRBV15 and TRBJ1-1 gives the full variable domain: DAMVIQNPRYQVTQFGKPVTLSCSQTLNHNVMYWYQQKSSQAPKLLFHYYDKDFNNEADTPDNFQSRRPNTSFCFLDIRSPGLGDTAMYLCATSRDGGGVIAEAFFGQGTRLTVV.